The 5 T cell receptor beta chains below were found in one sample sequenced in a study of blood T cell repertoires in COVID-19 (TCRdb year 2020). Library construction relied on the immunoSEQ multiplex PCR assay. Here the immuneACCESS table is served through TCRdb, limited to in-frame sequences with V and J called. Missing clones are a known gap in these copies; in checked studies unresolved V genes cover under half, and the rest lacks a known reason. A total of about 120,000 clones appear in this sample, about 85% of them only once. The top ten hold about 11% of the sample. Sequencing was done on a sample of peripheral blood. These receptors all stem from a man aged 80 or over with acute or convalescent COVID-19.

The chain combines TRBV29-1 with TRBJ2-3; D is possibly TRBD1 (6 bases). Trimming cost V 7 bases and J 3 bases, with 11 bases left between them. There are 12 residues in the CDR3. Germline loops: CDR1 SQVTM, CDR2 ANQGSEA. The CDR3 is CSGGRGTDTQYF. DNA of the CDR3: TGCAGCGGGGGCAGGGGAACAGATACGCAGTATTTT.

This clone appeared a single time. In DNA form, the CDR3 reads TGTGCCAGCAGCTTAGGACAGGGGAAGAATGAAAAACTGTTTTTT. Amino acids: CASSLGQGKNEKLFF. The chain couples TRBV13 to TRBJ1-4, with 7 bases fitting TRBD1. CDR3 length: 15 residues. Per germline, CDR1 PRHDT and CDR2 FYEKMQ (reference sequence). V lost 0 bases to trimming and J lost 5 bases; unmatched junction nucleotides: 3.

The rearrangement uses TRBV6-5 and TRBJ1-2, with D possibly matching TRBD1 (5 bases). This CDR3 has 13 residues. V lost 6 bases and J lost 4, with 12 bases in between. The germline gives CDR1 MNHEY, CDR2 SVGAGI. The CDR3 spells CASRETDTYGYTF. Written as DNA, the CDR3 is TGTGCCAGCAGGGAGACAGATACCTATGGCTACACCTTC.

This clone was counted a single time. The chain uses TRBV7-2 and TRBJ2-7; 10 bases line up with TRBD1. Unmatched junction bases numbered 7, after V lost 1 base and J lost 4 bases. This CDR3 comprises 16 residues. In germline, CDR1 is SGHTA, CDR2 FQGNSA. CDR3 bases: TGTGCCAGCAGCTTAGGCCTTCCGGGACAGGGGTACGAGCAGTACTTC. Protein: CASSLGLPGQGYEQYF.

The gene calls are TRBV19 and TRBJ2-7; 12 bases match TRBD1. The V segment lost 4 bases and the J segment 4 bases; nucleotides outside the gene matches: 5. Germline lookup yields CDR1 LNHDA and CDR2 SQIVND (reference sequence). CDR3 length: 15 residues. This CDR3 reads CASSNRDRGRYEQYF. DNA for the CDR3: TGTGCCAGTAGTAACCGGGACAGGGGGCGGTACGAGCAGTACTTC.